These T cell receptor beta chains were read from a single sample in a study of siplizumab effects on memory and regulatory T cells. Assay used: immunoSEQ multiplex PCR; TCRdb lists only in-frame clones, some missing. Of approximately 10,000 clones in the sample, around half were seen once. Their recognized antigens are unknown. Sequenced sample: CFSE-low (dividing) CD8+ T cells sorted from an allogeneic mixed lymphocyte reaction. The receptors here all came from a human donor in good health; the cells came from an allogeneic mixed lymphocyte reaction. Some clones in this sample may be carry-over from other donors' samples. The CDR3 runs from the conserved cysteine through the conserved F or W. Each record gives: V gene, J gene, clone size, D gene, CDR3 protein, CDR3 DNA. The D gene is left open where the match is weak. Clone size is given for some rows only: seen once, a few or many times, or a class if the clone is expanded.

>TRBV23-1|TRBJ2-2|many|-
CASSQSSDNTGELFF
TGCGCCAGCAGTCAATCGTCGGATAACACCGGGGAGCTGTTTTTT
>TRBV5-6|TRBJ2-7|-|-
CAAGHEGYEQYF
TGTGCCGCCGGGCATGAAGGCTACGAGCAGTACTTC
>TRBV7-6|TRBJ2-1|-|TRBD2
CASSLGLAEQFF
TGTGCCAGCAGCTTAGGACTAGCTGAGCAGTTCTTC
>TRBV7-6|TRBJ2-1|few|-
CASSPRSYNEQFF
TGTGCCAGCAGCCCCCGCTCCTACAATGAGCAGTTCTTC
>TRBV5-4|TRBJ1-1|once|TRBD1
CASSGTGFGYNTEAFF
TGTGCCAGCAGCGGGACAGGTTTTGGGTATAACACTGAAGCTTTCTTT
>TRBV10-3|TRBJ2-7|-|TRBD2
CAISLSGKNGEQYF
TGTGCCATCAGTTTAAGCGGGAAGAACGGCGAGCAGTACTTC
>TRBV9|TRBJ2-7|-|TRBD1
CASSGPGTGGDEQYF
TGTGCCAGCAGCGGTCCCGGGACAGGGGGCGACGAGCAGTACTTC
>TRBV7-9|TRBJ1-1|-|-
CASSYVGTEAFF
TGTGCCAGCAGCTACGTGGGAACTGAAGCTTTCTTT
>TRBV5-1|TRBJ1-1|-|TRBD1
CASSWTGTGVLNTEAFF
TGCGCCAGCAGCTGGACCGGGACAGGGGTACTAAACACTGAAGCTTTCTTT
>TRBV6-6|TRBJ2-5|-|TRBD2
CASSSPGLAQETQYF
TGTGCCAGCAGTTCCCCAGGACTAGCTCAAGAGACCCAGTACTTC
>TRBV27|TRBJ2-7|-|TRBD1
CASSFGQGSYEQYF
TGTGCCAGCAGTTTCGGACAGGGTTCCTACGAGCAGTACTTC
>TRBV11-1|TRBJ2-7|-|-
CASSLGGAGASYEQYF
TGTGCCAGCAGCTTAGGGGGGGCCGGGGCATCCTACGAGCAGTACTTC
>TRBV6-6|TRBJ1-1|few|-
CASSWAGTEAFF
TGTGCCAGCAGTTGGGCGGGAACTGAAGCTTTCTTT
>TRBV13|TRBJ2-7|-|-
CASSLDTEQYF
TGTGCCAGCAGCTTAGATACCGAGCAGTACTTC
>TRBV25-1|TRBJ2-5|few|TRBD2
CASSAGTRIQETQYF
TGTGCCAGCAGCGCCGGGACTAGAATCCAAGAGACCCAGTACTTC
>TRBV6-5|TRBJ2-7|medium-sized|TRBD1
CASSYKTGGEQYF
TGTGCCAGCAGTTACAAGACAGGGGGAGAGCAGTACTTC
>TRBV29-1|TRBJ1-1|-|-
CSVIMWGRATEAFF
TGCAGCGTTATAATGTGGGGCAGGGCCACTGAAGCTTTCTTT
>TRBV19|TRBJ1-2|few|-
CASSIRLTAMFGYTF
TGTGCCAGTAGTATAAGGTTAACAGCTATGTTCGGCTACACCTTC
>TRBV9|TRBJ1-1|few|-
CASSVAQATNTEAFF
TGTGCCAGCAGCGTAGCTCAGGCAACTAACACTGAAGCTTTCTTT
>TRBV19|TRBJ1-3|-|-
CASAGTAGNTIYF
TGTGCCAGCGCCGGGACTGCAGGAAACACCATATATTTT
>TRBV7-9|TRBJ2-1|-|TRBD2
CASSPSSGSSYNEQFF
TGTGCCAGCAGCCCTTCTAGCGGGAGCTCCTACAATGAGCAGTTCTTC
>TRBV19|TRBJ1-3|-|-
CASSIGGWGAGNTIYF
TGTGCCAGTAGTATTGGGGGATGGGGAGCTGGAAACACCATATATTTT
>TRBV7-2|TRBJ2-2|once|-
CASSPQNTGELFF
TGTGCCAGCAGCCCACAAAACACCGGGGAGCTGTTTTTT
>TRBV6-6|TRBJ2-7|-|-
CASSYSASYEQYF
TGTGCCAGCAGTTACTCGGCCAGCTACGAGCAGTACTTC
>TRBV11-2|TRBJ2-2|once|-
CASSLVSTGELFF
TGTGCCAGCAGCTTAGTTAGCACCGGGGAGCTGTTTTTT
>TRBV7-9|TRBJ2-2|medium-sized|-
CASSLRTVSTGELFF
TGTGCCAGCAGCTTACGGACTGTTAGCACCGGGGAGCTGTTTTTT
>TRBV28|TRBJ1-3|-|-
CASTYGGNTIYF
TGTGCCAGCACATATGGTGGAAACACCATATATTTT
>TRBV7-3|TRBJ2-1|-|-
CASSMTGSLYNEQFF
TGTGCCAGCAGCATGACTGGCTCCCTTTACAATGAGCAGTTCTTC
>TRBV7-9|TRBJ1-5|-|TRBD1
CASSSTTGGTGNQPQHF
TGTGCCAGCAGTTCCACGACAGGGGGCACGGGCAATCAGCCCCAGCATTTT
>TRBV19|TRBJ2-7|medium-sized|-
CAIDGTVDCEQYF
TGTGCCATAGATGGGACTGTGGACTGCGAGCAGTACTTC
>TRBV7-3|TRBJ2-7|many|TRBD1
CASSLGTGRDEQYF
TGTGCCAGCAGCCTAGGGACAGGGAGGGACGAGCAGTACTTC
>TRBV4-1|TRBJ2-7|medium-sized|-
CASSPRTGREPWEQYF
TGCGCCAGCAGCCCGAGGACCGGCCGGGAACCTTGGGAGCAGTACTTC
>TRBV7-9|TRBJ2-7|once|-
CASSLSFGPYEQYF
TGTGCCAGCAGCTTGAGTTTTGGTCCCTACGAGCAGTACTTC
>TRBV29-1|TRBJ2-3|-|-
CSVVLAPDTQYF
TGCAGCGTTGTGCTAGCTCCCGATACGCAGTATTTT
>TRBV7-6|TRBJ1-3|-|-
CASSTWARAGNTIYF
TGTGCCAGCAGCACATGGGCCAGGGCTGGAAACACCATATATTTT
>TRBV7-9|TRBJ1-6|few|-
CASSLGGSPLHF
TGTGCCAGCAGCTTAGGGGGTTCACCCCTCCACTTT
>TRBV7-9|TRBJ2-1|few|-
CASSRKGASYNEQFF
TGTGCCAGCAGCCGGAAAGGGGCCTCCTACAATGAGCAGTTCTTC
>TRBV25-1|TRBJ2-2|few|-
CASSEWGMGNTGELFF
TGTGCCAGCAGTGAATGGGGGATGGGCAACACCGGGGAGCTGTTTTTT
>TRBV4-1|TRBJ1-2|medium-sized|-
CASSQALTLAFPGYTF
TGCGCCAGCAGCCAAGCTTTGACACTTGCTTTCCCTGGCTACACCTTC
>TRBV6-5|TRBJ1-1|-|-
CASTLSNRVNTEAFF
TGTGCCAGCACCTTGTCGAACAGGGTGAACACTGAAGCTTTCTTT
>TRBV6-1|TRBJ2-7|-|-
CASSAVIESPSMGEQYF
TGTGCCAGCAGTGCCGTGATTGAGAGCCCTAGTATGGGGGAGCAGTACTTC
>TRBV4-1|TRBJ2-1|few|TRBD2
CASSSSGEQFF
TGCGCCAGCAGCTCTAGCGGGGAGCAGTTCTTC
>TRBV6-5|TRBJ1-5|-|-
CASSSLDPIRGQPQHF
TGTGCCAGCAGTTCCCTGGACCCGATAAGGGGACAGCCCCAGCATTTT
>TRBV6-5|TRBJ1-1|-|-
CASSFPGGFTEAFF
TGTGCCAGCAGTTTCCCGGGGGGATTCACTGAAGCTTTCTTT
>TRBV10-2|TRBJ1-2|few|-
CASSENRHNYGYTF
TGCGCCAGCAGTGAGAACCGTCATAACTATGGCTACACCTTC